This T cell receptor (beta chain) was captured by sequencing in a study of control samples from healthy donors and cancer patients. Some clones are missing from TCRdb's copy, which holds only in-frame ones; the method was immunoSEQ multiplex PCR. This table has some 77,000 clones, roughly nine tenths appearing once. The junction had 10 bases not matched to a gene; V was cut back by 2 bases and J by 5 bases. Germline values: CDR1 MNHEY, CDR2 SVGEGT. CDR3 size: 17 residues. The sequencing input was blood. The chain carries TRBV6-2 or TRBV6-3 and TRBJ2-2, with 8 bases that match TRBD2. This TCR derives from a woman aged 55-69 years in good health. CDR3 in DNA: TGTGCCAGCAGTTACGCGGGGGGACGGGATAGGACCGGGGAGCTGTTTTTT. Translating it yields CASSYAGGRDRTGELFF.